The next 3 T cell receptor beta chains were all read from a single sample in a study of neurological immune-mediated disorders. TCRdb re-called the 5' RACE reads with MiXCR, one entry per CDR3 protein. The sample carries just under 60,000 distinct CDR3 sequences, 2% to 2.5% recorded once. The sample consisted of PBMCs. The receptors were sampled from a man aged 45-65 years with multiple sclerosis.

This clonotype was picked up many times. CDR3 region: CASSQHMNTEAFF. CDR3 sequence (DNA): TGTGCCAGCAGTCAGCATATGAACACTGAAGCTTTCTTT. The rearrangement links TRBV12-3 or TRBV12-4 to TRBJ1-1; the D is unclear. The V gene lost 5 bases and the J gene lost 0 bases, with 7 bases spanning the gap. The CDR3 is 13 residues long.

The sample holds many counts of this clonotype. The chain carries TRBV6-5 and TRBJ2-7; 10 nucleotides align to TRBD2. With 6 bases clipped from V and 3 bases from J, the junction kept 8 bases outside the gene matches. The V gene's germline CDR1 is MNHEY and CDR2 SVGAGI. This CDR3 is built from 15 residues. The CDR3 region has the DNA TGTGCCAGCAGGGAAGGACTAGCGGACTTCTACGAGCAGTACTTC. Translation: CASREGLADFYEQYF.

In its sample, this clonotype was seen many times. This chain uses TRBV18 with TRBJ2-1, with a possible D match to TRBD2 (5 bases). The CDR3 loop spans 12 amino acids. Between the trimmed V and J ends, which lost 3 bases and 9 bases, there was a span of 9 bases. Germline CDR1 KGHSH, CDR2 LQKENI. The chain's CDR3 is CASSPDSGEQFF. The CDR3 DNA sequence: TGTGCCAGCTCACCGGACTCTGGTGAGCAGTTCTTC.